Below, 14 T cell receptor beta chains from the same sample are listed, as sequenced in a study of blood T cells in healthy people across ages. Alongside a J-beta primer mix, a sample-barcoded 5' primer served in a second PCR lasting roughly 7 to 11 cycles. One entry per CDR3 protein, called by TCRdb with MiXCR from the 5' RACE reads. The sample records roughly 1,100,000 distinct CDR3 sequences, 25% being singletons. These data are also associated with another study on T cells of mothers and their children.

Sequencing input: blood. These TCRs come from a girl aged 2-10 years in good health.

This clonotype has at least ten counts. The chain links TRBV3-1 to TRBJ1-2, with D possibly TRBD1 on 6 matching bases. The V and J ends lost 1 base and 0 bases respectively, with 9 bases between them. This CDR3 has 15 residues. Germline CDR1 reads LGHDT; CDR2 reads YNNKEL (reference sequence). The CDR3 loop is CASSQAGEANYGYTF. The CDR3 region has the DNA TGTGCCAGCAGCCAAGCAGGGGAAGCTAACTATGGCTACACCTTC.

This clonotype occurred many times. CDR3 bases: TGTGCCAGCTCACCGCCGGACAGGGGAACCTACGAGCAGTACTTC. Translation gives CASSPPDRGTYEQYF. V usage is TRBV18 and J usage is TRBJ2-7, with 9 bases matching TRBD1. The CDR3 extends over 15 amino acids. V dropped 3 bases and J dropped 2; count of bases not matched to a gene: 5. CDR1 is KGHSH and CDR2 is LQKENI in the germline V gene.

This clonotype showed up just a few times. V usage is TRBV7-8 and J usage is TRBJ1-4; D gene ambiguous. V was shortened by 5 bases and J by 5 bases, with 15 bases between the two germline ends. The length of the CDR3 is 15 residues. The V gene's germline CDR1 is SGHVS and CDR2 FQNEAQ. CDR3 residues: CASSLTTGINEKLFF. The CDR3 DNA reads TGTGCCAGCAGCCTCACTACCGGGATCAATGAAAAACTGTTTTTT. The full variable domain, its missing parts supplied by reference TRBV7-8 and TRBJ1-4, is GAGVSQSPRYKVAKRGQDVALRCDPISGHVSLFWYQQALGQGPEFLTYFQNEAQLDKSGLPSDRFFAERPEGSVSTLKIQRTQQEDSAVYLCASSLTTGINEKLFFGSGTQLSVL.

Only a few counts were recorded for this clonotype. This chain uses TRBV9 with TRBJ2-3, with D uncertain. Per the germline V gene, CDR1 is SGDLS and CDR2 is YYNGEE. The CDR3 is 14 amino acids. The ends were cut back, 3 bases at V and 1 base at J, with 9 bases in the middle. The CDR3 sequence is CASSGRQGTDTQYF. As DNA, the CDR3 is TGTGCCAGCAGCGGGCGGCAGGGCACAGATACGCAGTATTTT.

CDR3 nucleotide sequence: TGTGCCAGCAGTCCCGGGACTAGCGGGCTTGTCTACGAGCAGTACTTC. Protein: CASSPGTSGLVYEQYF. This chain joins TRBV27 and TRBJ2-7; 12 positions agree with TRBD2. V lost 5 bases, J lost 3 bases, and 8 bases stayed unmatched. Germline V lookup: CDR1 MNHEY, CDR2 SMNVEV (reference sequence). This CDR3 spans 16 amino acids.

CDR3 in amino acids: CASSSWTGDEKLFF. Written as DNA, the CDR3 is TGTGCCAGCAGTTCATGGACAGGGGATGAAAAACTGTTTTTT. This rearrangement joins TRBV27 to TRBJ1-4, with 9 bases identical to TRBD1. CDR1 and CDR2 (germline): MNHEY, SMNVEV (reference sequence). With V trimmed by 4 bases and J by 6 bases, 3 bases remained unmatched. The CDR3 totals 14 residues.

The table lists this clonotype with a few counts. The gene calls are TRBV15 and TRBJ1-2; possible D gene TRBD1, 5 bases. The CDR3 is 13 amino acids. Germline CDR1 LNHNV, CDR2 YYDKDF (reference sequence). Trimming pared 5 bases from V and 5 bases from J, leaving 12 bases between. In nucleotides, the CDR3 is TGTGCCACCAGCCGGGGGAACGGTTATGGCTACACCTTC. It translates to CATSRGNGYGYTF.

The chain uses TRBV28 and TRBJ2-1, with TRBD2 matching 14 bases. Trimming at V came to 2 bases and at J to 8 bases, leaving 11 bases not matched to a gene. In germline, CDR1 is MDHEN, CDR2 SYDVKM. The CDR3 sequence is 18 residues long. CDR3 nucleotides: TGTGCCAGCAGTTTACTGACTAGCGGGGGGGCCGGTGGGGATGAGCAGTTCTTC. Translating it yields CASSLLTSGGAGGDEQFF.

The V and J genes are TRBV25-1 and TRBJ1-4, with 9 bases that match TRBD1. Germline V gene lookup returns CDR1 MGHDK and CDR2 SYGVNS. CDR3 length equals 19 residues. V was clipped by 7 bases and J by 0 bases; unmatched bases: 15. The DNA for the CDR3 is TGTGCCAGCAATGGGGGGCCCGGACAGGGGACAACAACTAATGAAAAACTGTTTTTT. Amino acid sequence: CASNGGPGQGTTTNEKLFF. Full variable domain (outside the CDR3, taken from reference TRBV25-1 and TRBJ1-4): EADIYQTPRYLVIGTGKKITLECSQTMGHDKMYWYQQDPGMELHLIHYSYGVNSTEKGDLSSESTVSRIRTEHFPLTLESARPSHTSQYLCASNGGPGQGTTTNEKLFFGSGTQLSVL.

J is TRBJ1-1 and V is TRBV18; D unclear. This CDR3 region has 12 residues. In germline, CDR1 is KGHSH, CDR2 LQKENI. V was shortened by 9 bases and J by 2 bases, with 10 bases between the two germline ends. Here the CDR3 DNA reads TGTGCCAGTCTCGCCAGAAACACTGAAGCTTTCTTT. Translation gives CASLARNTEAFF.

The chain recombines TRBV3-1 with TRBJ1-1; no clear D gene. This CDR3 is built from 14 residues. Trimming took 4 bases from V and 1 from J, leaving 10 bases between them. CDR1 is LGHDT and CDR2 is YNNKEL in the germline V gene (reference sequence). As DNA, the CDR3 is TGTGCCAGCAGCCGCCCTGAGGCGAACACTGAAGCTTTCTTT. It translates to CASSRPEANTEAFF.

The chain links TRBV4-3 to TRBJ1-2; 9 bases fit TRBD1. V shed 0 bases and J 4 bases; nucleotides not matched to a gene: 9. The CDR3 runs 17 residues. Germline CDR1 and CDR2: LGHNA and YSLEER. The CDR3 region has the DNA TGCGCCAGCAGCCAAGATCTAGTGGGGACAGGGAGCTATGGCTACACCTTC. Its translation: CASSQDLVGTGSYGYTF.

This chain uses TRBV28 with TRBJ2-7; TRBD2 aligns across 8 bases. Trimming took 2 bases from V and 7 from J; bases not matched to a gene: 10. In germline, CDR1 is MDHEN, CDR2 SYDVKM. This CDR3 contains 15 residues. The CDR3 is CASSLGGGTPREQYF. CDR3 in DNA: TGTGCCAGCAGTTTAGGCGGGGGGACCCCCAGGGAGCAGTACTTC.

The CDR3 coding sequence is TGTGCCAGCAGCACCGAGGGGAATTCACCCCTCCACTTT. Translated, it gives CASSTEGNSPLHF. The chain is built from TRBV7-6 and TRBJ1-6; D might be TRBD1 (5 bases). Germline values: CDR1 SGHVS, CDR2 FNYEAQ. This CDR3 has 13 amino acids. The V end lost 5 bases, the J end lost 7 bases, and 9 bases lay between the germline ends.